The sequence of this TCR beta chain was determined in a study of lung T cells in sarcoidosis with Löfgren's syndrome. The wider study: Analyses focused on Löfgren's syndrome patients.

TCRdb re-called the reads through MiXCR, storing one row per CDR3 protein. The sample yields about 9,200 distinct CDR3 sequences, 15% to 20% seen once. This clonotype is termed medium-sized. Its antigen remains unknown. Broader study findings: Multiple Löfgren's syndrome patients reportedly shared TRAV12-1 and TRBV2 CDR3 motifs. Paired TRAV12-1/TRBV2 TCRs showed CDR3 homology and preferential pairing. TRAV12-1 and TRBV2 were reportedly most expanded in Löfgren's patients.

V dropped 5 bases and J dropped 2 bases, with 13 bases sitting between them. The V gene's germline CDR1 is MNHNS and CDR2 SASEGT. This CDR3 region has 14 residues. V and J are TRBV6-1 and TRBJ2-7; D remains unclear. The source of this sequence is a human donor with sarcoidosis (Löfgren's syndrome or another form), or a control subject (not recorded which). Source material: CD4+ T cells from bronchoalveolar lavage. CDR3 region: CASSQSGPAYEQYF. DNA of the CDR3: TGTGCCAGCAGTCAATCCGGGCCCGCCTACGAGCAGTACTTC.